The 7 T cell receptor beta chains below all came from one sample that was sequenced in a study of post-analysis software for immune sequencing data (dated by TCRdb to about 2015). General study outcomes and caveats: Patients showed significantly higher frequencies than controls for five TRBV segments, among them TRBV5-6, TRBV5-1 and TRBV20-1.

These receptors' targets are unknown. Library preparation employed PCR. This sample was sequenced with an Illumina HiSeq 2500. Unique molecular identifiers were incorporated into TCR beta cDNA libraries to reduce PCR and sequencing biases. TCRdb applied fastp at Q25 and MiXCR to the public reads, then kept only in-frame beta chains. Each entry is one CDR3 protein sequence, shown with its most common DNA and genes. The sample table contains over 250,000 distinct CDR3 sequences; only one count was recorded for less than 40% of them. The ten largest make up under 5% of the sample. The source material was blood. Every receptor here comes from a girl aged 10 to 17 with multiple sclerosis.

The V gene is TRBV4-1, the J gene TRBJ1-1; no definite D call. Trimming shortened V by 5 bases and J by 5 bases, and 3 bases separated the two germline ends. This CDR3 has 10 residues. Germline lookup yields CDR1 MGHRA and CDR2 YSYEKL. The CDR3 DNA reads TGCGCCAGCAGCGGGACTGAAGCTTTCTTT. Amino acids: CASSGTEAFF.

The rearrangement links TRBV7-3 to TRBJ2-1; 7 bases fit TRBD1. This CDR3 has 15 residues. Germline CDR1 SGHTA, CDR2 FQGTGA. Losses at the gene ends were 2 bases for V and 4 bases for J; bases not matched to a gene: 5. The CDR3 sequence is CASSLAGGEYNEQFF. The CDR3 nucleotides read TGTGCCAGCAGCTTAGCAGGGGGAGAATACAATGAGCAGTTCTTC.

Ten or more counts support this clonotype. The chain recombines TRBV4-1 with TRBJ2-3; tentative D call: TRBD1 (8 bases). Deletions cut 1 base from V and 2 bases from J, with 19 bases between. Germline V gene lookup returns CDR1 MGHRA and CDR2 YSYEKL. The CDR3 runs to 18 residues. Here the CDR3 reads CASSQGGGQVVITDTQYF. CDR3 coding DNA: TGCGCCAGCAGCCAAGGGGGGGGACAGGTGGTTATCACAGATACGCAGTATTTT.

The rearrangement joins TRBV2 to TRBJ2-2; TRBD1 matches at 8 bases. Per germline, CDR1 SNHLY and CDR2 FYNNEI. The CDR3 totals 17 residues. The V gene end was trimmed by 6 bases and the J gene end by 0 bases; junction bases not matched to a gene: 9. The chain's CDR3 is CASRMTGASTNTGELFF. The DNA of the CDR3 is TGTGCCAGCAGGATGACAGGGGCGAGTACGAACACCGGGGAGCTGTTTTTT.

This clonotype was recorded at least ten times. V gene TRBV12-3 or TRBV12-4 combines with J gene TRBJ2-1, with a weak D call TRBD2 (7 bases). The CDR3 runs to 15 residues. V was clipped by 5 bases and J by 2 bases, with 13 bases between them. CDR3 residues: CASSQRGGTYNEQFF. Written as DNA, the CDR3 is TGTGCCAGCAGTCAAAGGGGGGGGACCTACAATGAGCAGTTCTTC.

There are many counts of this clonotype. The V gene is TRBV29-1, the J gene TRBJ2-3, with 7 nucleotides matching TRBD2. Looked up from germline, CDR1 is SQVTM and CDR2 is ANQGSEA. Trimming removed 5 bases from V and 6 bases from J; junction bases left unmatched: 11. The CDR3 spans 14 residues. The CDR3 bases are TGCAGCGTTAGGGAGGCGGGAGTAGGGGATACGCAGTATTTT. Its protein is CSVREAGVGDTQYF.

In this sample, this clonotype turned up many times. The chain has TRBV28 and TRBJ2-1, with D unresolved. The germline gives CDR1 MDHEN, CDR2 SYDVKM. V gave up 5 bases and J gave up 2 bases, with 13 bases separating them. This CDR3 is built from 15 residues. CDR3 sequence (DNA): TGTGCCAGCAGTCCGATTTTTACAACCTACAATGAGCAGTTCTTC. Its protein product is CASSPIFTTYNEQFF.